Below are 7 T cell receptor beta chains sequenced from a single sample in a study of T cells in Graves' hyperthyroidism and ophthalmopathy. Regions amplified from RNA transcripts were the TCR beta CDR3 regions. An initial round of RT-PCR targeting the TCR CDR3 relied on the HTBI primer set. One entry per CDR3 protein results from TCRdb running MiXCR on the multiplex PCR reads. The profile shows 300,000 to 450,000 distinct CDR3 sequences, around a quarter of them singletons. The specimen sequenced was blood. The source is a man aged 50 to 59 with Graves' hyperthyroidism.

The chain is built from TRBV15 and TRBJ1-2; 7 bases are a match to TRBD1. The germline V gene has CDR1 LNHNV and CDR2 YYDKDF (reference sequence). The CDR3 contains 13 residues. Losses at the gene ends were 5 bases for V and 6 bases for J; bases not matched to a gene: 6. CDR3 nucleotides: TGTGCCACCAGCGCAGGGACAGTCAATGGCTACACCTTC. It translates to CATSAGTVNGYTF.

This chain links TRBV19 with TRBJ1-4; D might be TRBD1 (6 bases). The V end was cut by 5 bases, the J end by 8 bases, with 12 bases between. This CDR3 is 13 amino acids long. CDR1 and CDR2 (germline): LNHDA, SQIVND (reference sequence). In nucleotides, the CDR3 is TGTGCCAGTAGTCAGGGGCGAGGGGAAAAACTGTTTTTT. Residues: CASSQGRGEKLFF.

The chain uses TRBV19 and TRBJ2-1, with 8 positions matching TRBD2. Trimming cost V 5 bases and J 7 bases; bases outside gene matches: 7. The CDR3 is 14 amino acids. Germline loops: CDR1 LNHDA, CDR2 SQIVND (reference sequence). As DNA, the CDR3 is TGTGCCAGTAGTCTCGGGACTAGATTGAATGAGCAGTTCTTC. Encoded protein: CASSLGTRLNEQFF.

The chain is built from TRBV6-1 and TRBJ1-2; D perhaps matches TRBD1 (5 bases). The length of the CDR3 is 15 residues. Germline CDR1 and CDR2: MNHNS and SASEGT. V was shortened by 2 bases and J by 8 bases, with 18 bases between the two germline ends. Here the CDR3 DNA reads TGTGCCAGCAGTGAATTAAATTTAGGGGCGGGGGGCTACACCTTC. Translated, it gives CASSELNLGAGGYTF.

In its sample, this clonotype was seen a few times. V usage is TRBV20-1 and J usage is TRBJ2-1; 10 bases align to TRBD2. J was trimmed by 0 bases and V by 0 bases; bases with no gene match: 11. The CDR3 is 19 residues long. The germline CDR1 and CDR2 sequences are DFQATT and SNEGSKA (reference sequence). CDR3 DNA: TGCAGTGCTAGAGACCCTACTAGCGGGGCCCTAAGCTCCTACAATGAGCAGTTCTTC. Its translation is CSARDPTSGALSSYNEQFF.

This chain joins TRBV11-2 and TRBJ2-5, with TRBD1 as a possible D gene (6 bases). The germline CDR1 and CDR2 sequences are SGHAT and FQNNGV. V was shortened by 5 bases and J by 1 base, with 20 bases between the two germline ends. CDR3 length: 17 amino acids. Here the CDR3 DNA reads TGTGCCAGCAGCCCCCTTAGCGCCCTAGGGGGCCAAGAGACCCAGTACTTC. Protein sequence: CASSPLSALGGQETQYF.

This clonotype has just a few counts. This rearrangement joins TRBV7-2 to TRBJ2-3; 7 bases are shared with TRBD1. CDR1 SGHTA and CDR2 FQGNSA come from the germline V gene. This CDR3 contains 16 residues. V trimming: 0 bases; J trimming: 2 bases; junction bases outside the gene matches: 5. The DNA for the CDR3 is TGTGCCAGCAGCTTAGCGCCTGGACAGGCCACAGATACGCAGTATTTT. Protein: CASSLAPGQATDTQYF.